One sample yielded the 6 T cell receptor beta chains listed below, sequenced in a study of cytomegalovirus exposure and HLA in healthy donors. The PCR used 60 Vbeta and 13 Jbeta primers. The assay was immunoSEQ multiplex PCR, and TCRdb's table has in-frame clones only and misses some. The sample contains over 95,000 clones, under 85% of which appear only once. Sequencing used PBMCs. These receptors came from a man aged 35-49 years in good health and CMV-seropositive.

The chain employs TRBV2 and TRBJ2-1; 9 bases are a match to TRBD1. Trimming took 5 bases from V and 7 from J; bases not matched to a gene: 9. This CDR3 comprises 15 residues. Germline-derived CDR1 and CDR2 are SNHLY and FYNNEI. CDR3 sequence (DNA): TGTGCCAGCAGTACAAGACAGGGGGGTGGGAATGAGCAGTTCTTC. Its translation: CASSTRQGGGNEQFF.

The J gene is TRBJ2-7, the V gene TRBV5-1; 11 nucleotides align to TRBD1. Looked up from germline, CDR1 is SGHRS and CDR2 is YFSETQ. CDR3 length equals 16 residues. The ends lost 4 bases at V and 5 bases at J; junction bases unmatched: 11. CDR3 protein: CASSDIMGTGGDEQYF. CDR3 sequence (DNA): TGCGCCAGCAGCGATATCATGGGGACAGGGGGAGACGAGCAGTACTTC.

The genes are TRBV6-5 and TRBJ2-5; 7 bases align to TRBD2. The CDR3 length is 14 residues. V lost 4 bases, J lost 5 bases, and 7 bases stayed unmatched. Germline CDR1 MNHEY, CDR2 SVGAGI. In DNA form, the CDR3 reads TGTGCCAGCAGTTCCGTGACTAGCCGGGAGACCCAGTACTTC. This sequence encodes CASSSVTSRETQYF.

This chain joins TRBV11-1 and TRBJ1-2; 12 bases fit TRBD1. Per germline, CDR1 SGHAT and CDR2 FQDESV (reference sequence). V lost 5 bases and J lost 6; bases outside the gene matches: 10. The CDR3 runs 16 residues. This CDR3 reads CASSRTIGTGGHGYTF. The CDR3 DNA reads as TGTGCCAGCAGCAGAACCATAGGGACAGGGGGCCATGGCTACACCTTC.

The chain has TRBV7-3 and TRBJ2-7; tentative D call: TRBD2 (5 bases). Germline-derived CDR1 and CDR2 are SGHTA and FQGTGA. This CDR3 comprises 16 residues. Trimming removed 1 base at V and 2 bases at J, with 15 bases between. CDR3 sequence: CASSLMEDRNPYEQYF. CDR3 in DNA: TGTGCCAGCAGCTTAATGGAGGACCGCAACCCCTACGAGCAGTACTTC.

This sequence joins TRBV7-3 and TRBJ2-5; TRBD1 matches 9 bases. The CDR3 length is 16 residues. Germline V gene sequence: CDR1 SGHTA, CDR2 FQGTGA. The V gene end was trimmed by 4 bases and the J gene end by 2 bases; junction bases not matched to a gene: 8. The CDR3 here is CASSSTGGDDQETQYF. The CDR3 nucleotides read TGTGCCAGCAGCTCGACAGGGGGGGACGATCAAGAGACCCAGTACTTC.